This T cell receptor (beta chain) was identified in a study of blood T cell repertoires in COVID-19 (dated by TCRdb to about 2020). Describing the broader study: Collaborator samples came from the United States, Italy and Spain and covered acute and convalescent phases of COVID-19. The prospective study material was composed of cDNA or gDNA derived from T cells, B-cell-depleted T cells, or PBMCs. Deeply sampled blood TCRbeta repertoires from subjects exposed to, actively infected with, or recovered from COVID-19 were included in the dataset. The repertoires were made available in a free public database intended to serve as a resource for research on the immune response to SARS-CoV-2. The samples were drawn from two sources: the first 160 participants of the ongoing ImmuneRACE study, and 1,254 subjects contributed by 6 global collaborators. Sample metadata almost always included a de-identified subject ID, COVID-19 status, age in years and sex. Where available, HLA class I and class II types were obtained from metadata supplied by the sample provider rather than from assay-based typing. Broad study findings and their caveats: The amount of clinical and demographic metadata varied by source and participant and was provided uncurated.

Of note for this clone: The antigen this receptor binds is unknown. No base quality information exists; no much larger clone differs at one position.

The germline V gene provides CDR1 SGHTA and CDR2 FQGNSA. The CDR3, from cysteine to phenylalanine, totals 16 residues. The only DNA kept is the CDR3, 48 bases in frame from the first base. V has 6 bases trimmed and J has 2 bases trimmed; junction bases matching no gene number 8. TCRbeta CDR3 regions were amplified from genomic DNA by means of the immunoSEQ Assay, a bias-controlled multiplex PCR. As for the authors' bioinformatics: Nucleated cell counts per sample were estimated from amplification of reference gene primers within the assay. To quantify the absolute abundance of each unique TCRbeta CDR3 rearrangement, sequence reads were collapsed and filtered. For each sample, productive Simpson clonality was calculated by taking the square root of Simpson's diversity index across productive rearrangements. Not all clones reach the TCRdb copy of this immuneACCESS table, which keeps in-frame sequences only. Checked studies attribute under half of the gap to unresolved V genes and leave the rest unexplained. V and J calls and clone size are copied from that table; D and trimming were computed from the DNA. This sample comprises 250,000 to 300,000 clones, roughly 85% of them detected only once. Jointly, the top ten make up over 4.5% of the sample.

Another Seattle source contributed samples from volunteer blood donors who had recovered from COVID-19. Each collaborating institution followed its own protocols to collect whole blood in K2EDTA tubes. For TCRbeta analysis, collaborators shipped samples in one of three forms: frozen whole blood, isolated PBMCs, or DNA extracted from either of those sample types. Material for sequencing was peripheral blood. The V and J segments used are TRBV7-2 and TRBJ1-4, and TRBD1 matches 8 of the central bases. The TCR originated in a man aged 55 to 69 who had recovered from COVID-19. This receptor has the CDR3 CASRRQGTLTNEKLFF. The nucleotides read TGTGCCAGCAGGCGACAGGGGACGTTGACTAATGAAAAACTGTTTTTT.